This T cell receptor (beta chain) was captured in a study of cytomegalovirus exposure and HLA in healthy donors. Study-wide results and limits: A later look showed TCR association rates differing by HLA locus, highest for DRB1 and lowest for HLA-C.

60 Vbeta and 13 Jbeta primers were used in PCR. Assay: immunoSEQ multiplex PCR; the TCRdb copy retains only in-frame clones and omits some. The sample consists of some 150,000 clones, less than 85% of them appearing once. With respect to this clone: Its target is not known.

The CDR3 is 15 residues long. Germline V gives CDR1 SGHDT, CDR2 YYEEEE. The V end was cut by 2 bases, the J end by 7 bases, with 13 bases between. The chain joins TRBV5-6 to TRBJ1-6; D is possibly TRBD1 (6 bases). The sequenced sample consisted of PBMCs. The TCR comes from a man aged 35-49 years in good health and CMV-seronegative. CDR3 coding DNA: TGTGCCAGCAGCTTCGTACAGGGTGGCAATTCACCCCTCCACTTT. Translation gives CASSFVQGGNSPLHF. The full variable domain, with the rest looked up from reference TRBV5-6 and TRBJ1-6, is DAGVTQSPTHLIKTRGQQVTLRCSPKSGHDTVSWYQQALGQGPQFIFQYYEEEERQRGNFPDRFSGHQFPNYSSELNVNALLLGDSALYLCASSFVQGGNSPLHFGNGTRLTVT.